This TCR beta chain was captured by sequencing in a study of cytomegalovirus exposure and HLA in healthy donors. Study-level findings and limits: CMV serostatus stood as the only immune exposure information on hand. Cytomegalovirus-associated TCR beta chains were listed, numbering 150 to 200. One variant, a missense change in DCLRE1C, was linked in a later analysis to TCR beta V- and J-gene trimming. On later analysis, the bulk of CMV-associated TCR beta chains appeared to be HLA-restricted.

Germline CDR1 and CDR2: SEHNR and FQNEAQ (reference sequence). V shed 4 bases and J shed 3 bases, with 6 bases lying between them. The CDR3 consists of 12 residues. This clone was observed a handful of times. As yet, its antigen is unknown. It was with 60 Vbeta and 13 Jbeta primers that the PCR ran. Profiled with immunoSEQ multiplex PCR; TCRdb holds only in-frame clones, not every one. The data show 150,000 to 200,000 clones, just under 80% seen once. The sequenced material came from PBMCs. J is TRBJ1-2 and V is TRBV7-9; D is uncertain. The TCR originated in a woman between 25 and 40 years old in good health and CMV-seropositive. CDR3 sequence: CASSSGDYGYTF. DNA of the CDR3: TGTGCCAGCAGCTCCGGGGACTATGGCTACACCTTC.